This TCR beta chain originates from a study of blood T cells in healthy people across ages. Caucasian, healthy and from Russia, the donors were aged between 6 and 90. Findings of the study overall: Unsorted PBMCs blocked a conclusive comparison of naive and antigen-experienced cells. Diversity figures based on one million T cells were deemed too low.

Of note for this clonotype: Its antigen is not known.

Losses at the gene ends were 6 bases for V and 5 bases for J; bases not matched to a gene: 10. This CDR3 is 15 amino acids long. For the second PCR, which ran for about 6 to 11 cycles, a sample-barcoded 5' primer and a J-beta primer mix were used. TCRdb redid the calling of the 5' RACE reads with MiXCR, one entry per CDR3 protein. The sample consists of fewer than 800,000 distinct CDR3 sequences, around a quarter of them appearing once. This sample was shared with a second study, whose subject was T cells of mothers and their children. According to that study: Donation involved a few healthy Caucasian mothers and the six children that they had.

This chain links TRBV12-3 or TRBV12-4 with TRBJ2-1; 7 nucleotides align to TRBD2. Sequenced: blood. The clonotype was recovered from a boy between 10 and 17 years old in good health. The DNA of the CDR3 is TGTGCCAGCAGCCCGCGGGGGTTTCTGAACAATGAGCAGTTCTTC. This translates into CASSPRGFLNNEQFF.